This TCR beta chain was sequenced during a study of CD8+ T cells in alopecia areata. Extracted RNA was reverse transcribed into cDNA, the sequencing template. Assay used: immunoSEQ multiplex PCR; TCRdb lists only in-frame clones, some missing. This table has 200,000 to 250,000 clones, about 57% appearing once. The trim removed 5 bases at V and 0 bases at J, leaving 7 bases unmatched. The CDR3 is made up of 17 amino acids. CDR1 and CDR2 from the germline V gene are SGHTA and FQGNSA. Treatment reported: oral pan-JAK inhibitor, 5-10 mg twice daily. PBMCs, the starting material, were the source of sorted CD4+ and CD8+ T cells.

The J gene is TRBJ1-5, the V gene TRBV7-2; the match to TRBD1 covers 10 bases. This receptor was identified in a human donor with alopecia areata. Sequencing was performed on CD4+ T cells sorted from blood, taken at week 4, from a patient treated with tofacitinib. The CDR3 DNA sequence: TGTGCCAGCAGCCTGACAGGGGGCGGTTATAGCAATCAGCCCCAGCATTTT. As protein: CASSLTGGGYSNQPQHF.